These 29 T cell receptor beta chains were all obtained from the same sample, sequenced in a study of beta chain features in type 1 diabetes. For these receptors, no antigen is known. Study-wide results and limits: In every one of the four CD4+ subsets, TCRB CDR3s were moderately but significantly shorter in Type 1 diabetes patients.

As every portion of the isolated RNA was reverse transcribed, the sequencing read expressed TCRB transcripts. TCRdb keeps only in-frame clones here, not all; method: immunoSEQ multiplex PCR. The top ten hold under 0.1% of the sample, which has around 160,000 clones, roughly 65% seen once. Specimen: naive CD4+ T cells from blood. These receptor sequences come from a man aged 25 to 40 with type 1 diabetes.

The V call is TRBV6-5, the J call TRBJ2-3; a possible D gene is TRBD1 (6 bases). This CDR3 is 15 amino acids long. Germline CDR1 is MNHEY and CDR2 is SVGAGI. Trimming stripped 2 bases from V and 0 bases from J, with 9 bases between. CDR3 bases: TGTGCCAGCAGTTACCAGGGGTCTAGCACAGATACGCAGTATTTT. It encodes CASSYQGSSTDTQYF.

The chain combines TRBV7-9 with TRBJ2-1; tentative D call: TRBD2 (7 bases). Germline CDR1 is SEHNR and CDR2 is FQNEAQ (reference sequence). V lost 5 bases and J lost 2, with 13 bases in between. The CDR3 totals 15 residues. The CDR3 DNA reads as TGTGCCAGCAGCGCACGGGGGGCCACCTACAATGAGCAGTTCTTC. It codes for CASSARGATYNEQFF. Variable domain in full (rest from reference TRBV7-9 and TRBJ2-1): DTGVSQNPRHKITKRGQNVTFRCDPISEHNRLYWYRQTLGQGPEFLTYFQNEAQLEKSRLLSDRFSAERPKGSFSTLEIQRTEQGDSAMYLCASSARGATYNEQFFGPGTRLTVL.

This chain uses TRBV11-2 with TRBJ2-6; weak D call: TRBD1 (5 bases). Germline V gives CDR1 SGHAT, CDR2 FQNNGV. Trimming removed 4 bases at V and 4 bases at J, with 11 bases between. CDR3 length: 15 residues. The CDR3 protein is CASSSTGAGANVLTF. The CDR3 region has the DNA TGTGCCAGCAGCTCCACAGGAGCCGGGGCCAACGTCCTGACTTTC.

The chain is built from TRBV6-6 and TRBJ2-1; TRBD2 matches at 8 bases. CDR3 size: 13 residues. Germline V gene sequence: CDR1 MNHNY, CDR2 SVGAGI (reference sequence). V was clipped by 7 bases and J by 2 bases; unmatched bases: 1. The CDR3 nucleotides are TGTGCCAGCACACTAGCGGCCTACAATGAGCAGTTCTTC. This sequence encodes CASTLAAYNEQFF.

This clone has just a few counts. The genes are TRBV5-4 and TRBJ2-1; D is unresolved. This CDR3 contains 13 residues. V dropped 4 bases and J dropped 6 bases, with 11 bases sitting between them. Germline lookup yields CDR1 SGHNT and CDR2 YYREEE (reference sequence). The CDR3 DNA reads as TGTGCCAGCAGCCGCGACACGAGCAATGAGCAGTTCTTC. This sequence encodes CASSRDTSNEQFF.

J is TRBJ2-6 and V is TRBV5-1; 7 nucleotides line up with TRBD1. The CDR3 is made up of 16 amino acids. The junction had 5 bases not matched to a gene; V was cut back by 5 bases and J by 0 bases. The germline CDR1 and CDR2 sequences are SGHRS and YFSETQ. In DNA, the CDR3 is TGCGCCAGCAGTCGACAGGGTACCTCTGGGGCCAACGTCCTGACTTTC. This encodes CASSRQGTSGANVLTF.

Written as DNA, the CDR3 is TGTGCCAGCTCACCCCGGGGGATGGCGACAGATACGCAGTATTTT. This sequence encodes CASSPRGMATDTQYF. The J gene is TRBJ2-3, the V gene TRBV18; D perhaps matches TRBD2 (6 bases). V was trimmed by 3 bases and J by 3 bases, leaving 13 bases between them. Germline CDR1 KGHSH, CDR2 LQKENI. This CDR3 is 15 amino acids long.

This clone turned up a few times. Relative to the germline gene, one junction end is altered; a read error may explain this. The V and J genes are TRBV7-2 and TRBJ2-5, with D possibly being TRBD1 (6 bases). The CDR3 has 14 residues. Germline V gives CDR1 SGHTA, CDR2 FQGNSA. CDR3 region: CASSVAGTQETQYF. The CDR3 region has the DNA TGTGCCAGCAGCGTAGCCGGGACACAAGAGACCCAGTACTTC.

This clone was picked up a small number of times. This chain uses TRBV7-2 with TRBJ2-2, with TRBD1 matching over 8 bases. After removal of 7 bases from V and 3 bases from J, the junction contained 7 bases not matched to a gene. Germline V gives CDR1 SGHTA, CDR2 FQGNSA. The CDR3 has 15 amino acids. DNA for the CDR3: TGTGCCAGCATCCTCGGACAGGGTTACACCGGGGAGCTGTTTTTT. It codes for CASILGQGYTGELFF. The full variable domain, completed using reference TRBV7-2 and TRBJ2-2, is GAGVSQSPSNKVTEKGKDVELRCDPISGHTALYWYRQSLGQGLEFLIYFQGNSAPDKSGLPSDRFSAERTGGSVSTLTIQRTQQEDSAVYLCASILGQGYTGELFFGEGSRLTVL.

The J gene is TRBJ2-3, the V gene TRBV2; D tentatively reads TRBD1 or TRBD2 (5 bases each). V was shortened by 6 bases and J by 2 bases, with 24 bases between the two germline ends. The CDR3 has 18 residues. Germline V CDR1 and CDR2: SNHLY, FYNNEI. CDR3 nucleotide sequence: TGTGCCAGCAGGGAATACCGGGGCAAACGCATCGACACAGATACGCAGTATTTT. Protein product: CASREYRGKRIDTDTQYF.

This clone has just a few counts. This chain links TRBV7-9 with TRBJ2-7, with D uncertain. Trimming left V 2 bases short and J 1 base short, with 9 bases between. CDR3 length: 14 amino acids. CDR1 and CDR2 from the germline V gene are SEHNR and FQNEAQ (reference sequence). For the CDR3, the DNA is TGTGCCAGCAGCTTAAGTTCAGAGTCCTACGAGCAGTACTTC. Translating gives CASSLSSESYEQYF.

The DNA for the CDR3 is TGCAGTGCTACAGCGAACTATGGCTACACCTTC. Translation gives CSATANYGYTF. V and J are TRBV20-1 and TRBJ1-2, with D hard to call. The germline V and J ends were trimmed by 4 bases and 2 bases, with 5 bases remaining between them. The CDR3 sequence is 11 residues long. Germline-derived CDR1 and CDR2 are DFQATT and SNEGSKA (reference sequence).

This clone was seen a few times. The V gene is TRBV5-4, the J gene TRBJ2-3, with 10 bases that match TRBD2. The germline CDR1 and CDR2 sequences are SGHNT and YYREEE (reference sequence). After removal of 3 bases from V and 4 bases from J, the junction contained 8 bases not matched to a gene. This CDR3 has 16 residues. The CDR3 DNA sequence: TGTGCCAGCAGCTCCCCAACTAGCGGGGAGGCAGATACGCAGTATTTT. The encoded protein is CASSSPTSGEADTQYF.

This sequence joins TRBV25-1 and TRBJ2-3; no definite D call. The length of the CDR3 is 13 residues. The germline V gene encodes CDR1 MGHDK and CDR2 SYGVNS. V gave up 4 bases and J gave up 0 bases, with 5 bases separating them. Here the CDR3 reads CASSGASTDTQYF. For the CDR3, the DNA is TGTGCCAGCAGTGGGGCTAGCACAGATACGCAGTATTTT.

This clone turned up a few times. In nucleotides, the CDR3 is TGTGCCAGCAGCTCGAGCTTCTTAGCGGGGGGTAGCACAGATACGCAGTATTTT. Its protein product is CASSSSFLAGGSTDTQYF. The chain links TRBV7-2 to TRBJ2-3; TRBD2 agrees at 10 bases. The CDR3 extends over 18 amino acids. Germline lookup yields CDR1 SGHTA and CDR2 FQGNSA. Trimming removed 4 bases from V and 0 bases from J; junction bases left unmatched: 10.

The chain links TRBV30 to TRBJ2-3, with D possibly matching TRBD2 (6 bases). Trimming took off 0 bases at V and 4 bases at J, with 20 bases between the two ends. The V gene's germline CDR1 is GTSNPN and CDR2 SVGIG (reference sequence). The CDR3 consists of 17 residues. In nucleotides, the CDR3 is TGTGCCTGGAGTGTATCTTGGGGAGGATCGTTGCCAGATACGCAGTATTTT. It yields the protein CAWSVSWGGSLPDTQYF.

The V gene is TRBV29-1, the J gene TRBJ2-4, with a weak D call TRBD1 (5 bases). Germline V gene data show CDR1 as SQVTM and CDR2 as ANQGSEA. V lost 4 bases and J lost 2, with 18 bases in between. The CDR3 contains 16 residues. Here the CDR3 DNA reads TGCAGCGTTGGGGGCCAGACAGAGGATTCCAAAAACATTCAGTACTTC. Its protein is CSVGGQTEDSKNIQYF.

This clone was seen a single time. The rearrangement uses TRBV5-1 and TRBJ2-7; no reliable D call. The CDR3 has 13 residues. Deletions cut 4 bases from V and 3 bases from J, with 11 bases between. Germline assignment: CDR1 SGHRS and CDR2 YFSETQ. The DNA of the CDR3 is TGCGCCAGCAGCCGAACAGAAGGCTACGAGCAGTACTTC. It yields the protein CASSRTEGYEQYF. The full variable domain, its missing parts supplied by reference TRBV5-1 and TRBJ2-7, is KAGVTQTPRYLIKTRGQQVTLSCSPISGHRSVSWYQQTPGQGLQFLFEYFSETQRNKGNFPGRFSGRQFSNSRSEMNVSTLELGDSALYLCASSRTEGYEQYFGPGTRLTVT.

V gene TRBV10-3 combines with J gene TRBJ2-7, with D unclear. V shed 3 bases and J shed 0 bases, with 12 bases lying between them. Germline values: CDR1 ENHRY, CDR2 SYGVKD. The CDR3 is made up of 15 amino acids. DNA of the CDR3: TGTGCCATCAGTGACCAGAACCCCAACTCCTACGAGCAGTACTTC. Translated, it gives CAISDQNPNSYEQYF.

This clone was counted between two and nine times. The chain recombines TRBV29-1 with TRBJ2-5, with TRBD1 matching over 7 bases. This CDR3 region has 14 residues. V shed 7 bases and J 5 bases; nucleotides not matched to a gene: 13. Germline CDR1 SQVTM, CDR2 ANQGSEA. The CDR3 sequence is CSARDRVVGETQYF. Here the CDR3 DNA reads TGCAGCGCCCGTGACAGGGTCGTAGGTGAGACCCAGTACTTC.

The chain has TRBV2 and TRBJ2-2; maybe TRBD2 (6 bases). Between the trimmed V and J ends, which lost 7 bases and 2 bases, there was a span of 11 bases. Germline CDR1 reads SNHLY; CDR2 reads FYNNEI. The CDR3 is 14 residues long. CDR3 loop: CASTPSVNTGELFF. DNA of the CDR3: TGTGCCAGCACCCCTAGCGTTAACACCGGGGAGCTGTTTTTT. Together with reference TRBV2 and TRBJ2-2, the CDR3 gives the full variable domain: EPEVTQTPSHQVTQMGQEVILRCVPISNHLYFYWYRQILGQKVEFLVSFYNNEISEKSEIFDDQFSVERPDGSNFTLKIRSTKLEDSAMYFCASTPSVNTGELFFGEGSRLTVL.

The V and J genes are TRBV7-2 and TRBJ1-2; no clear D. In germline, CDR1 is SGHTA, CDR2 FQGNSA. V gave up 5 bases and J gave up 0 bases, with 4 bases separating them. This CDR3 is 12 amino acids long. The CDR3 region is CASSPANYGYTF. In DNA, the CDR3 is TGTGCCAGCAGCCCAGCTAACTATGGCTACACCTTC.

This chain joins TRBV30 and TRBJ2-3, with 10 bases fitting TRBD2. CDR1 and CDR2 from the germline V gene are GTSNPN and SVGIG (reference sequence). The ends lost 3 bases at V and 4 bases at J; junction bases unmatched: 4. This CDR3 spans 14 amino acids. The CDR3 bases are TGTGCCTGGAGAAAAGGACTAGCGGCAGATACGCAGTATTTT. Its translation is CAWRKGLAADTQYF.

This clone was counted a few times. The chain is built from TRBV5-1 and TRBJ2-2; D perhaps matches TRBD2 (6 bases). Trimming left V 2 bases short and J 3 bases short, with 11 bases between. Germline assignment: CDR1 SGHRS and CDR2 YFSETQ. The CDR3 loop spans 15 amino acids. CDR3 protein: CASSFRDLDTGELFF. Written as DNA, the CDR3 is TGCGCCAGCAGCTTCCGGGACTTGGACACCGGGGAGCTGTTTTTT.

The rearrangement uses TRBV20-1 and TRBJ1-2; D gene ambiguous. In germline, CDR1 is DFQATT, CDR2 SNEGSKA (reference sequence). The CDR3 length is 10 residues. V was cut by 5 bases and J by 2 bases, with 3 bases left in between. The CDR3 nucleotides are TGCAGTGCTGGCAACTATGGCTACACCTTC. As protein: CSAGNYGYTF.

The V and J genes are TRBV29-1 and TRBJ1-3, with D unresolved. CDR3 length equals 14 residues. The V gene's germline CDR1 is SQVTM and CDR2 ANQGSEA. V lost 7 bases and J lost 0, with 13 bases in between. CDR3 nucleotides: TGCAGCGGGTTGGACGTACGCTCTGGAAACACCATATATTTT. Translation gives CSGLDVRSGNTIYF.

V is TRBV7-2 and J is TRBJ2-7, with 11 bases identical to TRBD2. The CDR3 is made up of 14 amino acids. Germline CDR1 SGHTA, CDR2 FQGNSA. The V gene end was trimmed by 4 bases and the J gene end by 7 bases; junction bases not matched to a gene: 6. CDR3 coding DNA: TGTGCCAGCAGCTACGGGACTAGCGGACGGGAGCAGTACTTC. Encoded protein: CASSYGTSGREQYF.

This chain's CDR3 is CASSSVTGVRGQYF. In DNA, the CDR3 is TGTGCCAGCAGTTCTGTTACGGGGGTTCGTGGCCAGTACTTC. This sequence joins TRBV28 and TRBJ2-5; weak D call: TRBD2 (6 bases). Germline CDR1 MDHEN, CDR2 SYDVKM. With 4 bases removed from V and 10 bases from J, the gap between germline ends came to 19 bases. The CDR3 extends over 14 amino acids.

The CDR3 protein is CASSYSGESGYEQYF. The CDR3 DNA sequence: TGTGCCAGCAGCTATAGCGGGGAAAGCGGTTACGAGCAGTACTTC. The rearrangement joins TRBV7-2 to TRBJ2-7, with 8 bases lining up with TRBD2. The CDR3 consists of 15 residues. The ends lost 4 bases at V and 4 bases at J; junction bases unmatched: 9. CDR1 and CDR2 (germline): SGHTA, FQGNSA.